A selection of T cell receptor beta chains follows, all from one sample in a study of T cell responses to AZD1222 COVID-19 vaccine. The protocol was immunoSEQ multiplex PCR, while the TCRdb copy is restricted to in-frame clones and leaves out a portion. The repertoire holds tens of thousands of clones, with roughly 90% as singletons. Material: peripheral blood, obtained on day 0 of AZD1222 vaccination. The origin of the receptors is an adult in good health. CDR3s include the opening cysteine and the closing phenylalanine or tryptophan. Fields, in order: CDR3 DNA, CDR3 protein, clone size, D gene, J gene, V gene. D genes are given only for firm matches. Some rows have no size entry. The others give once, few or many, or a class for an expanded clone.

TGTGCCAGTAGTCCCCGACAGGGGAATAGCAATCAGCCCCAGCATTTT	CASSPRQGNSNQPQHF	NA	TRBD1	TRBJ1-5	TRBV19
TGTGCCAGTAGTATAACGGGAATAGATACGCAGTATTTT	CASSITGIDTQYF	NA	NA	TRBJ2-3	TRBV19
TGTGCCAGCAGCTTATCGGGTAATAGCAATCAGCCCCAGCATTTT	CASSLSGNSNQPQHF	NA	NA	TRBJ1-5	TRBV7-9
TGTGCCAGCAGCCAAGTGCAGGGCCCTACTGAAGCTTTCTTT	CASSQVQGPTEAFF	NA	NA	TRBJ1-1	TRBV4-2
TGTGCCAGCAGCTTAGAAGACGGGGGCACTTTCTTT	CASSLEDGGTFF	once	NA	TRBJ1-1	TRBV11-3
TGTGCCAGCAGTTTACGGGGGCCCGAGCAGTACTTC	CASSLRGPEQYF	NA	NA	TRBJ2-7	TRBV12-3/TRBV12-4
TGTGCCAGCAGTGAATACTACGAGCAGTACTTC	CASSEYYEQYF	NA	NA	TRBJ2-7	TRBV2
TGTGCCAGCAGTGGGGGTTCCAAAAACATTCAGTACTTC	CASSGGSKNIQYF	NA	NA	TRBJ2-4	TRBV25-1
TGTGCCAGCAGCACCCTGAAGGGGGCAATCGCGAACACCATATATTTT	CASSTLKGAIANTIYF	NA	NA	TRBJ1-3	TRBV21-1
TGTGCCAGCAGCCCCCCGCGCGTTAGGACAGATACGCAGTATTTT	CASSPPRVRTDTQYF	NA	NA	TRBJ2-3	TRBV11-1
TGTGCCAGCAGCTTAGCGGGACTAGCGATTGAGCAGTTCTTC	CASSLAGLAIEQFF	NA	TRBD2	TRBJ2-1	TRBV11-2
TGTGCCAGTAGTTCACTAGCGGGAGATTCCTACGAGCAGTACTTC	CASSSLAGDSYEQYF	NA	TRBD2	TRBJ2-7	TRBV19
TGTGCCAGCAGCTTGCCAATGTGGGGCGATCAGCCCCAGCATTTT	CASSLPMWGDQPQHF	NA	NA	TRBJ1-5	TRBV5-8
TGTGCCAGCAGTTTTGACTTAACGGAAGCTTTCTTT	CASSFDLTEAFF	NA	NA	TRBJ1-1	TRBV28
TGCGCCAGCAGCCCGACAGAAAACACTGAAGCTTTCTTT	CASSPTENTEAFF	NA	NA	TRBJ1-1	TRBV10-2
TGTGCCAGCATCTCTCCGACAGGGGCAAACACTGAAGCTTTCTTT	CASISPTGANTEAFF	NA	TRBD1	TRBJ1-1	TRBV6-5
TGTGCCAGCAGCCCGCAGGGGGACCCGCGCTACAATGAGCAGTTCTTC	CASSPQGDPRYNEQFF	NA	TRBD1	TRBJ2-1	TRBV9
TGTGCCAGCAGTGAAGCGCCGGGGGCGCCGAATAATTCACCCCTCCACTTT	CASSEAPGAPNNSPLHF	NA	NA	TRBJ1-6	TRBV6-1
TGTGCCAGCAGTCTCCAAGGAAACACCATATATTTT	CASSLQGNTIYF	NA	NA	TRBJ1-3	TRBV12-3/TRBV12-4
TGCGCCAGCAGCTTGTCGGGCCGAGGGGATGAAAAACTGTTTTTT	CASSLSGRGDEKLFF	NA	NA	TRBJ1-4	TRBV5-1
TGCAGTGCTAGTTCGGGACAGGGGATTTCACCCCTCCACTTT	CSASSGQGISPLHF	NA	TRBD1	TRBJ1-6	TRBV20-1
TGTGCCAGCAGTCTAAATACAGATACGCAGTATTTT	CASSLNTDTQYF	NA	NA	TRBJ2-3	TRBV12-3/TRBV12-4
TGTGCCACCCAGGACAGTTTAATGTCCTACGAGCAGTACTTC	CATQDSLMSYEQYF	few	NA	TRBJ2-7	TRBV6-5
TGCGCCAGCAGCCCGGAGCGCACAGATACGCAGTATTTT	CASSPERTDTQYF	NA	NA	TRBJ2-3	TRBV5-1
TGTGCCAGCAGTGACCGGGACAACACTGAAGCTTTCTTT	CASSDRDNTEAFF	few	NA	TRBJ1-1	TRBV6-4
TGTGCCAGCAGTTTAATACAGGGGAGAGAGCAGTACTTC	CASSLIQGREQYF	NA	TRBD1	TRBJ2-7	TRBV28
TGTGCCAGCATCCCGCGCGGGGTTAACACTGAAGCTTTCTTT	CASIPRGVNTEAFF	once	NA	TRBJ1-1	TRBV27
TGTGCCAGCAGTCAGGCCGGCGGGTCTGGAAACACCATATATTTT	CASSQAGGSGNTIYF	NA	NA	TRBJ1-3	TRBV7-2
TGTGCCAGCCTGGCGGGGAGAGACACCTACAATGAGCAGTTCTTC	CASLAGRDTYNEQFF	NA	NA	TRBJ2-1	TRBV28
TGTGCCGGTTCAAGGACCGTCAACACTGAAGCTTTCTTT	CAGSRTVNTEAFF	NA	NA	TRBJ1-1	TRBV19
TGTGCCAGCTCACCACCGGGGGGGGATGGCAATCAGCCCCAGCATTTT	CASSPPGGDGNQPQHF	NA	NA	TRBJ1-5	TRBV18
TGTGCCAGCTCCCAAAACATGAACACTGAAGCTTTCTTT	CASSQNMNTEAFF	NA	NA	TRBJ1-1	TRBV18
TGTGCCAGCAGCTTAGGCACACCCGGGGAGCTGTTTTTT	CASSLGTPGELFF	NA	NA	TRBJ2-2	TRBV7-2
TGTGCCTGGAGCGACCGGGGGAACACCATATATTTT	CAWSDRGNTIYF	once	NA	TRBJ1-3	TRBV30
TGTGCCAGCAGCTTGTTTAAAAATGAGCAGTTCTTC	CASSLFKNEQFF	once	NA	TRBJ2-1	TRBV5-4
TGCGCCAGCAGTGAAGGGGGTGGTGAAGATGAAAAACTGTTTTTT	CASSEGGGEDEKLFF	NA	NA	TRBJ1-4	TRBV10-1
TGTGCCAGCAGTTACGGAGGGAGCACTGAAGCTTTCTTT	CASSYGGSTEAFF	NA	NA	TRBJ1-1	TRBV6-2/TRBV6-3
TGTGCCAGCAGCGTTGGGTCCGGAACTAATGAAAAACTGTTTTTT	CASSVGSGTNEKLFF	NA	NA	TRBJ1-4	TRBV9
TGTGCCAGCAGTGCCACTGGGGGGCTCGGGACCGGGGAGCTGTTTTTT	CASSATGGLGTGELFF	NA	NA	TRBJ2-2	TRBV25-1
TGTGCCAGTAGTATACCCCGCCTGGGCGAGCAGTACTTC	CASSIPRLGEQYF	once	NA	TRBJ2-7	TRBV19
TGCGCCAGCAGCCTCAACCGGGACAGGGAAAGCGAGCAGTACTTC	CASSLNRDRESEQYF	NA	TRBD1	TRBJ2-7	TRBV4-1
TGTGCCACCAGCAGAGATGATCCCTTCTTAGCGTACGCAACAAACATTCAGTACTTC	CATSRDDPFLAYATNIQYF	NA	NA	TRBJ2-4	TRBV15